The next 11 T cell receptor beta chains were all read from a single sample in a study of blood T cell repertoires in COVID-19. Data came from immunoSEQ multiplex PCR; TCRdb stores just in-frame clones and leaves some out. The table lists approximately 670,000 clones, around 90% of them singletons. Sequenced: peripheral blood. The receptor source for this set is a woman aged 18-29 years with acute or convalescent COVID-19.

V gene TRBV5-1 combines with J gene TRBJ2-5; 8 bases align to TRBD2. The ends lost 0 bases at V and 2 bases at J; junction bases unmatched: 6. This CDR3 is built from 16 residues. Germline V gene lookup returns CDR1 SGHRS and CDR2 YFSETQ. CDR3 residues: CASSLVSGAPQETQYF. The DNA of the CDR3 is TGCGCCAGCAGCTTGGTTAGCGGGGCCCCTCAAGAGACCCAGTACTTC.

The rearrangement uses TRBV4-2 and TRBJ2-7, with D perhaps TRBD2 (5 bases). Germline CDR1 LGHNA, CDR2 YNFKEQ. The CDR3 contains 13 residues. The V end lost 1 base, the J end lost 6 bases, and 10 bases lay between the germline ends. The CDR3 nucleotides read TGTGCCAGCAGCCAAGTCCGGCGGGTCGAGCAGTACTTC. Its translation is CASSQVRRVEQYF.

This chain uses TRBV19 with TRBJ1-1, with 7 bases lining up with TRBD1. Unmatched junction bases numbered 4, after V lost 5 bases and J lost 1 base. CDR1 and CDR2 from the germline V gene are LNHDA and SQIVND (reference sequence). The CDR3 covers 14 residues. The CDR3 DNA is TGTGCCAGTAGTGTGGCAGGGGGGAACACTGAAGCTTTCTTT. It translates to CASSVAGGNTEAFF.

This chain links TRBV15 with TRBJ2-2, with a weak D call TRBD2 (5 bases). This CDR3 has 14 residues. The ends were cut back, 1 base at V and 7 bases at J, with 10 bases in the middle. Germline-derived CDR1 and CDR2 are LNHNV and YYDKDF (reference sequence). CDR3 bases: TGTGCCACCAGCAGAGGACCGGGGAACGGGGAGCTGTTTTTT. Amino acid sequence: CATSRGPGNGELFF.

The chain combines TRBV7-2 with TRBJ2-3, with a tentative D call TRBD2 (5 bases). The V gene's germline CDR1 is SGHTA and CDR2 FQGNSA. V was trimmed by 1 base and J by 2 bases, leaving 10 bases between them. CDR3 length: 15 amino acids. CDR3 loop: CASSLGGIFTDTQYF. The CDR3 coding sequence is TGTGCCAGCAGCTTAGGAGGGATCTTCACAGATACGCAGTATTTT.

This chain links TRBV28 with TRBJ1-5; D remains ambiguous. CDR1 is MDHEN and CDR2 is SYDVKM in the germline V gene. Trimming cost V 7 bases and J 0 bases, with 13 bases left between them. This CDR3 has 15 residues. CDR3 loop: CASTPVAPSNQPQHF. CDR3 nucleotide sequence: TGTGCCAGCACCCCGGTCGCCCCTAGCAATCAGCCCCAGCATTTT.

In this sample, this clone turned up once. V gene TRBV6-5 combines with J gene TRBJ1-4; perhaps TRBD1 as D (6 bases). The CDR3 has 13 residues. The germline V and J ends were trimmed by 6 bases and 5 bases, with 10 bases remaining between them. Germline loops: CDR1 MNHEY, CDR2 SVGAGI. CDR3 sequence (DNA): TGTGCCAGCAGCCTCACAGGGAATGAAAAACTGTTTTTT. Encoded protein: CASSLTGNEKLFF.

The chain has TRBV6-5 and TRBJ1-2, with D tentatively TRBD1 (5 bases). This CDR3 region has 14 residues. Trimming took off 1 base at V and 4 bases at J, with 10 bases between the two ends. CDR1 MNHEY and CDR2 SVGAGI come from the germline V gene. The CDR3 is CASSYLPGIYGYTF. Written as DNA, the CDR3 is TGTGCCAGCAGTTACTTGCCAGGGATCTATGGCTACACCTTC.

The V and J genes are TRBV6-2 or TRBV6-3 and TRBJ2-7; D is undetermined. CDR3 length equals 13 residues. The germline V and J ends were trimmed by 0 bases and 4 bases, with 7 bases remaining between them. Germline values: CDR1 MNHEY, CDR2 SVGEGT. CDR3 amino acids: CASSYSSTYEQYF. The CDR3 DNA is TGTGCCAGCAGTTACTCTTCAACTTACGAGCAGTACTTC.

This clone was observed once. The sample contains more than one DNA sequence encoding this CDR3. The rearrangement joins TRBV6-1 to TRBJ1-2, with D unclear. Looked up from germline, CDR1 is MNHNS and CDR2 is SASEGT. V lost 3 bases, J lost 4 bases, and 3 bases lay in between. This CDR3 region has 11 residues. The CDR3 region is CASSDLYGYTF. The CDR3, as DNA: TGTGCCAGCAGTGACCTCTATGGCTACACCTTC.

The rearrangement uses TRBV14 and TRBJ1-2; no reliable D call. Looked up from germline, CDR1 is SGHDN and CDR2 is FVKESK. V lost 4 bases and J lost 7, with 10 bases in between. The CDR3 runs to 12 residues. The chain's CDR3 is CASSPRAGGYTF. As DNA, the CDR3 is TGTGCCAGCAGCCCCCGTGCAGGTGGCTACACCTTC. The entire variable domain, with the rest obtained from reference TRBV14 and TRBJ1-2, is as follows: EAGVTQFPSHSVIEKGQTVTLRCDPISGHDNLYWYRRVMGKEIKFLLHFVKESKQDESGMPNNRFLAERTGGTYSTLKVQPAELEDSGVYFCASSPRAGGYTFGSGTRLTVV.